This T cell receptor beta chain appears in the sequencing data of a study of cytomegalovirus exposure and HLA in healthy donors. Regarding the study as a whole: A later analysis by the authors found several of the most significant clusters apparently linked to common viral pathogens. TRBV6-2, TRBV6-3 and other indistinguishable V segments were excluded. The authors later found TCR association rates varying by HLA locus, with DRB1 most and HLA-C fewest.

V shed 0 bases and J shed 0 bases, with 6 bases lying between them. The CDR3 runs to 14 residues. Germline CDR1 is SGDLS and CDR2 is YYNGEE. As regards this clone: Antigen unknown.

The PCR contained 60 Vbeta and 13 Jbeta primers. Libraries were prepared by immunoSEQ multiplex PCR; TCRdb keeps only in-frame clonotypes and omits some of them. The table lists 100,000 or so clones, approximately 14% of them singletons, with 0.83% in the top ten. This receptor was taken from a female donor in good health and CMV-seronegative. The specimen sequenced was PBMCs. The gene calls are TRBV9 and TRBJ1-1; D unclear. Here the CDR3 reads CASSVGQMNTEAFF. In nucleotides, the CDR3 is TGTGCCAGCAGCGTAGGGCAGATGAACACTGAAGCTTTCTTT.